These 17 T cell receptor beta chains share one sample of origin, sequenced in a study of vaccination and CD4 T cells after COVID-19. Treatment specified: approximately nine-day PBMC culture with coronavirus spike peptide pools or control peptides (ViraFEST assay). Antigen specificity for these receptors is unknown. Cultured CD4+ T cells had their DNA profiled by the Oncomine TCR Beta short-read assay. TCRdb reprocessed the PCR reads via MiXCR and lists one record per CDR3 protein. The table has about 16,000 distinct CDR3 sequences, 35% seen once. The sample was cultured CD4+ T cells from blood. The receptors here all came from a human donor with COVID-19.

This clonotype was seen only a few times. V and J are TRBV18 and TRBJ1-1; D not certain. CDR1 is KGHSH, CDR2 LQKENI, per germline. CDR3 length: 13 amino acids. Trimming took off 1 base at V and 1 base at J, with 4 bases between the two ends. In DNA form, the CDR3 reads TGTGCCAGCTCACCACAAAAGAACACTGAAGCTTTCTTT. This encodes CASSPQKNTEAFF.

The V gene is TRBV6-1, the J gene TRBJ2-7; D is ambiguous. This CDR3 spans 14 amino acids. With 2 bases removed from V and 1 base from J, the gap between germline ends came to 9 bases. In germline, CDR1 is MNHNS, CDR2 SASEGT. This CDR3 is CASSEKARSYEQYF. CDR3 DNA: TGTGCCAGCAGTGAAAAGGCCAGGTCCTACGAGCAGTACTTC.

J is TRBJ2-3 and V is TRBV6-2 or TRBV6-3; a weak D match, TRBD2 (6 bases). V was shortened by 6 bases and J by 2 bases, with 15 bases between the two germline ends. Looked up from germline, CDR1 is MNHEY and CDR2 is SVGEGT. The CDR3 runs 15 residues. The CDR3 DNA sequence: TGTGCCAGCAGCCTGGGGGGACCGCACACAGATACGCAGTATTTT. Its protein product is CASSLGGPHTDTQYF.

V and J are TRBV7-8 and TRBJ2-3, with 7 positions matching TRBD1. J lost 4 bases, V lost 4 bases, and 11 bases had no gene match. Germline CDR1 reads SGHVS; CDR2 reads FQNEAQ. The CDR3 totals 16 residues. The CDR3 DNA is TGTGCCAGCAGCTCATACAGGGGACGCAATCCAGATACGCAGTATTTT. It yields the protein CASSSYRGRNPDTQYF.

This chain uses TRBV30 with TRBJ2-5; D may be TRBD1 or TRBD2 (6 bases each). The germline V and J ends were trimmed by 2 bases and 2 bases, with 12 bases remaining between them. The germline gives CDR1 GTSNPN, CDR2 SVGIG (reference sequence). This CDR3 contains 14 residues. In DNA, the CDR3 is TGTGCCTGGAGTAATGGGGGGCAGCAAGAGACCCAGTACTTC. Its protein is CAWSNGGQQETQYF.

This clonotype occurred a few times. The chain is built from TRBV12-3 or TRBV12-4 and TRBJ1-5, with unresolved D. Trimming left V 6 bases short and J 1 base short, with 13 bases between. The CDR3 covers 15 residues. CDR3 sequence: CASSPDQKSNQPQHF. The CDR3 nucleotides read TGTGCCAGCAGCCCGGACCAAAAAAGCAATCAGCCCCAGCATTTT.

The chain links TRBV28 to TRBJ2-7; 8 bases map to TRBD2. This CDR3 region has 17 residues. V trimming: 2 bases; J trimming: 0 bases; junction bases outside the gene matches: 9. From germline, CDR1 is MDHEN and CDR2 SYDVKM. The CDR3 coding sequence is TGTGCCAGCAGTTTAAGAACGGGGGGGCTTGTCTCCTACGAGCAGTACTTC. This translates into CASSLRTGGLVSYEQYF. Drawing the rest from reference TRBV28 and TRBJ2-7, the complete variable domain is DVKVTQSSRYLVKRTGEKVFLECVQDMDHENMFWYRQDPGLGLRLIYFSYDVKMKEKGDIPEGYSVSREKKERFSLILESASTNQTSMYLCASSLRTGGLVSYEQYFGPGTRLTVT.

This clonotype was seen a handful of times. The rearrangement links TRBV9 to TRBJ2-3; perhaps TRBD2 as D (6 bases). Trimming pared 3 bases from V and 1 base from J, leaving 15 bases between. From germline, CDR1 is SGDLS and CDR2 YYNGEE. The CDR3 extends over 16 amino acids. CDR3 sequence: CASSARRGERTDTQYF. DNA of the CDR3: TGTGCCAGCAGCGCCCGGCGGGGCGAGCGCACAGATACGCAGTATTTT.

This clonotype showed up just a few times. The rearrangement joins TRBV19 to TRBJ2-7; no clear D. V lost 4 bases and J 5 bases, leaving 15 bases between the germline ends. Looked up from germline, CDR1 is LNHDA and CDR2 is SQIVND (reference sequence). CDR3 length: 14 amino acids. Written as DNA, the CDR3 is TGTGCCAGTAGTAAAAGACCCCTAGACCACGAGCAGTACTTC. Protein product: CASSKRPLDHEQYF.

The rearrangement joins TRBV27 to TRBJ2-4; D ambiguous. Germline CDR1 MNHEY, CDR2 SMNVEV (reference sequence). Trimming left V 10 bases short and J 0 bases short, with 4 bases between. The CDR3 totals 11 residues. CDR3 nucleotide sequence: TGTGCCACCCTAGCCAAAAACATTCAGTACTTC. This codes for CATLAKNIQYF.

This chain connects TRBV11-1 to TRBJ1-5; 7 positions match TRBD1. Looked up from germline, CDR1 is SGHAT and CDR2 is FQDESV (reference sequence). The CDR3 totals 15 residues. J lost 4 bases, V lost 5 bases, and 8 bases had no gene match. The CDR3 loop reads CASSRDDRENQPQHF. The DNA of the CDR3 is TGTGCCAGCAGCAGAGATGACAGGGAAAATCAGCCCCAGCATTTT.

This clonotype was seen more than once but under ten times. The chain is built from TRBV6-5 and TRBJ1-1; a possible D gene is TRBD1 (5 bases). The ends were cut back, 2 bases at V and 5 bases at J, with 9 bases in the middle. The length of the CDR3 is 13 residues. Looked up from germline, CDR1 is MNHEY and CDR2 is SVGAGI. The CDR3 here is CASSYGQRTEAFF. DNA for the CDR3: TGTGCCAGCAGTTACGGACAACGAACTGAAGCTTTCTTT.

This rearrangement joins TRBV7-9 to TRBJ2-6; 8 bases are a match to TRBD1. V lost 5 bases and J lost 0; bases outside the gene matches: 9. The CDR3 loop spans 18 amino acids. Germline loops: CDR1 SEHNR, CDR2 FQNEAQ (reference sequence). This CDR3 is CASSQGQGASSGANVLTF. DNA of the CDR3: TGTGCCAGCAGCCAAGGGCAGGGGGCGAGCTCTGGGGCCAACGTCCTGACTTTC.

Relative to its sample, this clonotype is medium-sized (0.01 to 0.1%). The CDR3 DNA is TGTGCCAGCAGTGCATGGGCGGGGGTGAGCACAGATACGCAGTATTTT. Translation: CASSAWAGVSTDTQYF. The genes are TRBV27 and TRBJ2-3, with 7 bases lining up with TRBD2. Germline CDR1 and CDR2: MNHEY and SMNVEV (reference sequence). The J segment lost 0 bases and the V segment lost 5 bases, leaving 8 bases of the junction unmatched. This CDR3 is built from 16 residues.

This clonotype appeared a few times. CDR3 in DNA: TGTGCCAGCAGTTACGGTGGGATCTCTGGAAACACCATATATTTT. Translation: CASSYGGISGNTIYF. The rearrangement links TRBV6-5 to TRBJ1-3, with D unclear. V lost 2 bases, J lost 0 bases, and 8 bases lay in between. The CDR3 consists of 15 residues. CDR1 is MNHEY and CDR2 is SVGAGI in the germline V gene.

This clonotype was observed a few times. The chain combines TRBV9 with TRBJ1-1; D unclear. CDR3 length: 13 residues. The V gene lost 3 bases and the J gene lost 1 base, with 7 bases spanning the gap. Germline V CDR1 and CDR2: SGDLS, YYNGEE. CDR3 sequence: CASSGGANTEAFF. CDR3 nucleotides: TGTGCCAGCAGCGGAGGAGCGAACACTGAAGCTTTCTTT.

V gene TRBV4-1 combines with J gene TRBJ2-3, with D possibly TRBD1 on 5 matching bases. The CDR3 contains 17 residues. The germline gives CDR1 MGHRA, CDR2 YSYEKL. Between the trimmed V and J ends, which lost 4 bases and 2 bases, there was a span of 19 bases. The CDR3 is CASSPQGASFNTDTQYF. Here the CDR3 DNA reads TGCGCCAGCAGCCCACAAGGGGCTAGTTTCAACACAGATACGCAGTATTTT.